This TCR beta chain comes out of a study of CD8+CD57+ T cells in acquired aplastic anemia. Study-wide results and caveats: It was found that 25 to 35 CD8+ CDR3 sequences were shared between patients and controls.

On this clonotype: The antigen is unknown.

Individuals selected for sequencing had exhibited CD8+CD57+ cell expansion on flow cytometry. Patients had received no therapy at the time of blood sampling. Genomic DNA templated the TCR beta VDJ and CDR3 profiling. One entry per CDR3 protein, called by TCRdb with MiXCR from the reads. This repertoire shows 150,000 to 180,000 distinct CDR3 sequences, roughly 54% found once; its top ten account for less than 15%. The sequenced sample was sorted CD4+, CD8+, or CD8+CD57+ T cells (not recorded which) from PBMCs. The sequence was obtained from a human donor with aplastic anemia.

CDR3 region: CASSRTLAGVSSGANVLTF. The CDR3 DNA is TGTGCCAGCAGTAGAACACTAGCGGGAGTTAGCTCTGGGGCCAACGTCCTGACTTTC. The chain couples TRBV25-1 to TRBJ2-6; 11 bases match TRBD2. Germline CDR1 and CDR2: MGHDK and SYGVNS. The V segment lost 5 bases and the J segment 0 bases; nucleotides outside the gene matches: 9. This CDR3 has 19 amino acids.